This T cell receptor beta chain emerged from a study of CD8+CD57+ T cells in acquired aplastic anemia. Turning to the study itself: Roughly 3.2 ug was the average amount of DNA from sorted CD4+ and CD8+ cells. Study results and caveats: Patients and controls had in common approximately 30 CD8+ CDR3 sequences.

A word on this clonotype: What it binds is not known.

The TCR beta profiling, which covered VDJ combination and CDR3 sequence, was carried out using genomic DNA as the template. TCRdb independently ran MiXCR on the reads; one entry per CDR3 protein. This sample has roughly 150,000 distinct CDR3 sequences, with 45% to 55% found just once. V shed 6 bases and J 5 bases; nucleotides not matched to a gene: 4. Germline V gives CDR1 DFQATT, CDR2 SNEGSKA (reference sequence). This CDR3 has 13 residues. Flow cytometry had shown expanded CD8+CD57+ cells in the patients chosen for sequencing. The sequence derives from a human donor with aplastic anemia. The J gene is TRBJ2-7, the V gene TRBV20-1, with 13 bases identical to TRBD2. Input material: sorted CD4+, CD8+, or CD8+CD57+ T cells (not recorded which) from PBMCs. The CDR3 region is CSAPGLAGDEQYF. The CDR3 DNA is TGCAGTGCCCCAGGACTAGCGGGGGACGAGCAGTACTTC.